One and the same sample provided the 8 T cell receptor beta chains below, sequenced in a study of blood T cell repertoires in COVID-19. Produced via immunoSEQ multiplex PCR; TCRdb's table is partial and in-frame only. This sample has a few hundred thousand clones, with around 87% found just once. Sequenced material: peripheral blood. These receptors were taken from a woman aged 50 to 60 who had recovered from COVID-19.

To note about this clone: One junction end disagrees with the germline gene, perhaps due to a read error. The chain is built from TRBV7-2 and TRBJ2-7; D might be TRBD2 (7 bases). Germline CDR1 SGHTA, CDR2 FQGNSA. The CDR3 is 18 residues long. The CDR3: CASSFPLGGGGFSSEQYF. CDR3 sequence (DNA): TGTGCCAGCAGCTTCCCCCTGGGGGGGGGCGGGTTTTCCTCCGAGCAGTACTTC.

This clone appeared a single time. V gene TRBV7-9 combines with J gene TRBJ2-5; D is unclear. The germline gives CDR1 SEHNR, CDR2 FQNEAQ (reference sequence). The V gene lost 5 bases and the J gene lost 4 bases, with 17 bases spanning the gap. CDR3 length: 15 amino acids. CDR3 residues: CASSPPGIIRETQYF. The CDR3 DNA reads TGTGCCAGCAGCCCACCCGGTATTATTAGAGAGACCCAGTACTTC.

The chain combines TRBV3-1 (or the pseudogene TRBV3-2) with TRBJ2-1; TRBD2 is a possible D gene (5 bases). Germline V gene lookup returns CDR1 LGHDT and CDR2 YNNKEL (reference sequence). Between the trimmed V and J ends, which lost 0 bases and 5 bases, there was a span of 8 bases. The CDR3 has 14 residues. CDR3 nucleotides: TGTGCCAGCAGCCAAGAAGAGGGAGACAATGAGCAGTTCTTC. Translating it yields CASSQEEGDNEQFF.

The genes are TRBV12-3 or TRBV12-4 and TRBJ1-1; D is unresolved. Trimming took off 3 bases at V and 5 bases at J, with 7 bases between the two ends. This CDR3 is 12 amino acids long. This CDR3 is CASSFSGTEAFF. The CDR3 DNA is TGTGCCAGCAGTTTTAGCGGGACTGAAGCTTTCTTT.

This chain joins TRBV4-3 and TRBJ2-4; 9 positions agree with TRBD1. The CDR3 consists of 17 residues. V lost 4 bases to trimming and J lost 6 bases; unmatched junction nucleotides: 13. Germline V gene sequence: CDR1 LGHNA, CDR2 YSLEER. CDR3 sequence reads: CASSLQIQTGQGNIQYF. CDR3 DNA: TGCGCCAGCAGCCTACAGATTCAAACGGGACAGGGAAACATTCAGTACTTC.

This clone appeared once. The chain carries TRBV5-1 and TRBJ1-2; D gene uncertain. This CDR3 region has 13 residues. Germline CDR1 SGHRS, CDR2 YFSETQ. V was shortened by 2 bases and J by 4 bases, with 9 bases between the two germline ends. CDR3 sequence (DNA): TGCGCCAGCAGCTTTCGGAGTTCCTATGGCTACACCTTC. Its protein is CASSFRSSYGYTF.

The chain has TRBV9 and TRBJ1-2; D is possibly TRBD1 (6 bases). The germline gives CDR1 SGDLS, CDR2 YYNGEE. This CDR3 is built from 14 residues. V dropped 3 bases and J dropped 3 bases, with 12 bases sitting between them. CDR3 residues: CASSAQSGDYGYTF. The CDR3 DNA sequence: TGTGCCAGCAGCGCCCAGTCAGGGGACTATGGCTACACCTTC. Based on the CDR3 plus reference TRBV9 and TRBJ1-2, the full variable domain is DSGVTQTPKHLITATGQRVTLRCSPRSGDLSVYWYQQSLDQGLQFLIQYYNGEERAKGNILERFSAQQFPDLHSELNLSSLELGDSALYFCASSAQSGDYGYTFGSGTRLTVV.

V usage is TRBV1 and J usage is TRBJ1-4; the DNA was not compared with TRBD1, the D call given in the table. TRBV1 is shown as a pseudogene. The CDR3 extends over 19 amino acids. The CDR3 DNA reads TGCACCAGCAGCCGGGAACCGGGACAGGGGCCTTCGGCTGGCGAAAAACTGTTTTTT. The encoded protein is CTSSREPGQGPSAGEKLFF.